The present T cell receptor beta chain was sequenced within a study of cytomegalovirus exposure and HLA in healthy donors. With 60 Vbeta and 13 Jbeta primers, the PCR was carried out. Only in-frame clones appear in the TCRdb table, and some are missing; sequencing was by immunoSEQ multiplex PCR. Of approximately 190,000 clones in the sample, 82% were seen once. The CDR3 extends over 13 amino acids. CDR1 and CDR2 from the germline V gene are SGHRS and YFSETQ. Trimming cost V 4 bases and J 4 bases, with 11 bases left between them. The chain links TRBV5-1 to TRBJ2-5; maybe TRBD1 (7 bases). The sequenced sample consisted of PBMCs. This clonotype originated in a woman younger than 35 in good health and CMV-seronegative. The DNA for the CDR3 is TGCGCCAGCAGCCAGGGGGGCGGAGAGACCCAGTACTTC. Translation gives CASSQGGGETQYF.